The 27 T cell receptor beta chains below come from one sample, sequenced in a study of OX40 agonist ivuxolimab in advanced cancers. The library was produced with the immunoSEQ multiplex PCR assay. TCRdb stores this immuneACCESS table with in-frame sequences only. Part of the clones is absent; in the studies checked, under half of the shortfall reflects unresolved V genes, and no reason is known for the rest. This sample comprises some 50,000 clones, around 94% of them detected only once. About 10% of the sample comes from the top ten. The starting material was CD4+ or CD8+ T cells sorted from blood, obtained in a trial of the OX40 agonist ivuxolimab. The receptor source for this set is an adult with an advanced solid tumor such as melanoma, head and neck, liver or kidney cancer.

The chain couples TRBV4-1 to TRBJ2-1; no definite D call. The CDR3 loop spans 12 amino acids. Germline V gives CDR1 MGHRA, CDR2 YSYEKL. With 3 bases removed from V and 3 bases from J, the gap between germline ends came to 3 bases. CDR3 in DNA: TGCGCCAGCAGCCAGCACTACAATGAGCAGTTCTTC. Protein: CASSQHYNEQFF.

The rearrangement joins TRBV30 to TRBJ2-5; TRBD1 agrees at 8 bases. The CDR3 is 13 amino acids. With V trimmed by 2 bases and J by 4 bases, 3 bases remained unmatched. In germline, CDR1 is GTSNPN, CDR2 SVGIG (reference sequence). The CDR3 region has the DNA TGTGCCTGGAGTCAGGGGGCGGGAGAGACCCAGTACTTC. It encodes CAWSQGAGETQYF.

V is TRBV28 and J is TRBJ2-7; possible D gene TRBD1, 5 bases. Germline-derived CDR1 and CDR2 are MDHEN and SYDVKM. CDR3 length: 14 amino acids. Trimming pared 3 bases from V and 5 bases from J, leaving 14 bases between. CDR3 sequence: CASSFGFPGNEQYF. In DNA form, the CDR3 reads TGTGCCAGCAGTTTCGGGTTCCCAGGGAACGAGCAGTACTTC.

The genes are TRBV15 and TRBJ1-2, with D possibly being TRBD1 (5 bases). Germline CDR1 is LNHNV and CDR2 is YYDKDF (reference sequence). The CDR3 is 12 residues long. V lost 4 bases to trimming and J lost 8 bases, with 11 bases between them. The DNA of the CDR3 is TGTGCCACCAGCAACAGAGGGGCGGGCTACACCTTC. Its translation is CATSNRGAGYTF.

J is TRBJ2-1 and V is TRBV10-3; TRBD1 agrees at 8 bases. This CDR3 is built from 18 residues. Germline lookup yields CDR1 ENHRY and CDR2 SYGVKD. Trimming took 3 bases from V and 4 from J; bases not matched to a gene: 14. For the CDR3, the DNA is TGTGCCATCAGTGACCTCGATAAGGGGACAGGCGGATACAATGAGCAGTTCTTC. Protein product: CAISDLDKGTGGYNEQFF.

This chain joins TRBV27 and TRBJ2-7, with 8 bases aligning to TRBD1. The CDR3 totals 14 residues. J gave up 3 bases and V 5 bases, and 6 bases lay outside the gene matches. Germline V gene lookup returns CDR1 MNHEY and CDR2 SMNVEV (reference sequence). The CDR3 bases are TGTGCCAGCAGTCCCGGACAGGGCCGCTACGAGCAGTACTTC. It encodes CASSPGQGRYEQYF.

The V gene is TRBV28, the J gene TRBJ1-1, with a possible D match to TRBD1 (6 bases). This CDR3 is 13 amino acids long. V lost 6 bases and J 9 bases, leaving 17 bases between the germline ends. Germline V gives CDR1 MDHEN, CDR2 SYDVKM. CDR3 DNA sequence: TGTGCCAGCAGCCCGGGGGGGGCTCGACAAGCTTTCTTT. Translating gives CASSPGGARQAFF. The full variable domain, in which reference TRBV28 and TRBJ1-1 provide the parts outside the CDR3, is DVKVTQSSRYLVKRTGEKVFLECVQDMDHENMFWYRQDPGLGLRLIYFSYDVKMKEKGDIPEGYSVSREKKERFSLILESASTNQTSMYLCASSPGGARQAFFGQGTRLTVV.

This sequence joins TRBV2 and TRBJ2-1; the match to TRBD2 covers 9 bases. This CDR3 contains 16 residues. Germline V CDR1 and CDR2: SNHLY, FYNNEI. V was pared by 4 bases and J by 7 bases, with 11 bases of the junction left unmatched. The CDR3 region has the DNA TGTGCCAGCAGTGCAGGGCGGATAGCGGGAGAGAATGAGCAGTTCTTC. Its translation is CASSAGRIAGENEQFF.

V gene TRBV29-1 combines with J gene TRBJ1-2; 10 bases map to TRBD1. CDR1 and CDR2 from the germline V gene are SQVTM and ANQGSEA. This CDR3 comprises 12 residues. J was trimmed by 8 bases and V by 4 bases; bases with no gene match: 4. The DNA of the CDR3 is TGCAGCGTTGGACAGGGGGCTCAAGGCTACACCTTC. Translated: CSVGQGAQGYTF.

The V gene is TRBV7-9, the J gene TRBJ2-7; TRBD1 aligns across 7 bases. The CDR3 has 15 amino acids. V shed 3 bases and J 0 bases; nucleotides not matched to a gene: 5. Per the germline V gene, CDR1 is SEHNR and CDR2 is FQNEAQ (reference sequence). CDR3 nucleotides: TGTGCCAGCAGCTTTGAAGGGGGCCCCTCCTACGAGCAGTACTTC. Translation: CASSFEGGPSYEQYF.

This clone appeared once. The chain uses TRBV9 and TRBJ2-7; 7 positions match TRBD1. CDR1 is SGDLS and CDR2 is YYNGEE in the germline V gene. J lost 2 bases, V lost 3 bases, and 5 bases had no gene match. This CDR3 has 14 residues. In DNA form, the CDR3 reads TGTGCCAGCAGCGGACAGGGTATCCCCTACGAGCAGTACTTC. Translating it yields CASSGQGIPYEQYF.

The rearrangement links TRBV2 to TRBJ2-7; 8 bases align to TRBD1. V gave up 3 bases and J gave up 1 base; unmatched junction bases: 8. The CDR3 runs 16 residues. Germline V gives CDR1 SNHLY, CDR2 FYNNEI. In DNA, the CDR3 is TGTGCCAGCAGTGACTTTGGGGACAGGATATCCTACGAGCAGTACTTC. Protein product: CASSDFGDRISYEQYF. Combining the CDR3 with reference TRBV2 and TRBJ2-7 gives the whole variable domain EPEVTQTPSHQVTQMGQEVILRCVPISNHLYFYWYRQILGQKVEFLVSFYNNEISEKSEIFDDQFSVERPDGSNFTLKIRSTKLEDSAMYFCASSDFGDRISYEQYFGPGTRLTVT.

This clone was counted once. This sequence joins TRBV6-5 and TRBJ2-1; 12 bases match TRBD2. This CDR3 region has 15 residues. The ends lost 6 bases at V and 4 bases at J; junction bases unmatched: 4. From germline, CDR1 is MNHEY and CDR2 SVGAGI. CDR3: CASSLGTSGYNEQFF. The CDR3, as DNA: TGTGCCAGCAGCCTAGGGACTAGCGGGTACAATGAGCAGTTCTTC.

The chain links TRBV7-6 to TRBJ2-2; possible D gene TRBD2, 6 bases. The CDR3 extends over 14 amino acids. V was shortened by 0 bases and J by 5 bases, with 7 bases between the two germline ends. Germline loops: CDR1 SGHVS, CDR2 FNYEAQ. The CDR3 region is CASSLAGGTGELFF. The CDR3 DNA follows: TGTGCCAGCAGCTTAGCGGGGGGAACCGGGGAGCTGTTTTTT.

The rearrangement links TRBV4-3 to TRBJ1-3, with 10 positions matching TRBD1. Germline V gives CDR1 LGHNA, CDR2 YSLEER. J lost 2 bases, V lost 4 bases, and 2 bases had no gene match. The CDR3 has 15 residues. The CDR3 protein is CASSPGTGAGNTIYF. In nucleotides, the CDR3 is TGCGCCAGCAGCCCCGGGACAGGGGCTGGAAACACCATATATTTT.

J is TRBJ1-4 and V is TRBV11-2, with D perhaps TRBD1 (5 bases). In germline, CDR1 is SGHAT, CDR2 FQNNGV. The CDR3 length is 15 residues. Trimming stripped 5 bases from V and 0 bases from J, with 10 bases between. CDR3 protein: CASSPVGPTNEKLFF. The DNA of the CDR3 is TGTGCCAGCAGCCCGGTGGGACCAACTAATGAAAAACTGTTTTTT.

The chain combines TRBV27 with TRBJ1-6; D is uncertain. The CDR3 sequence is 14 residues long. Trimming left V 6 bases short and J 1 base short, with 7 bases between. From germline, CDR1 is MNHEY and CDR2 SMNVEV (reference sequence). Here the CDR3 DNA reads TGTGCCAGCAGAACGGGATCCTATAATTCACCCCTCCACTTT. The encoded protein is CASRTGSYNSPLHF.

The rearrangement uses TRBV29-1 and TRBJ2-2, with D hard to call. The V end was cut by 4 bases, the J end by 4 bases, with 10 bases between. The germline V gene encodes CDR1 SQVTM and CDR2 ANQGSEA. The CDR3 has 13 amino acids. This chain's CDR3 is CSVVHRSTGELFF. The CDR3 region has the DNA TGCAGCGTTGTCCACAGAAGCACCGGGGAGCTGTTTTTT.

CDR3 residues: CASSYLLATDTQYF. The CDR3, as DNA: TGTGCCAGCAGTTATTTGTTGGCGACAGATACGCAGTATTTT. The V and J genes are TRBV6-5 and TRBJ2-3; D unresolved. Per the germline V gene, CDR1 is MNHEY and CDR2 is SVGAGI. The CDR3 runs 14 residues. The V gene lost 3 bases and the J gene lost 3 bases, with 10 bases spanning the gap.

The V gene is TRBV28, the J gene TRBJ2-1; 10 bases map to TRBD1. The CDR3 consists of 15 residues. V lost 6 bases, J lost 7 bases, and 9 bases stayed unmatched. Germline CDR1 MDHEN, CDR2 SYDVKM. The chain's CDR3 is CASRWTGGGTNEQFF. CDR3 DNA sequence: TGTGCCAGCAGATGGACAGGGGGAGGGACTAATGAGCAGTTCTTC.

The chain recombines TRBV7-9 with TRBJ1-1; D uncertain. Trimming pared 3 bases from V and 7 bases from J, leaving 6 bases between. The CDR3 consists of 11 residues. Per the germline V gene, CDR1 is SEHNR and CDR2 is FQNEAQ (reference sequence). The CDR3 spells CASSFGVEAFF. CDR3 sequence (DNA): TGTGCCAGCAGCTTTGGTGTTGAAGCTTTCTTT.

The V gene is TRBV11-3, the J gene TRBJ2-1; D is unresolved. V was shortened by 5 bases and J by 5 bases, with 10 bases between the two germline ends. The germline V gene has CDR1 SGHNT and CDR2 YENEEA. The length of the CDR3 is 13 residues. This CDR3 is CASSPPRNNEQFF. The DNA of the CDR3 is TGTGCCAGCAGCCCCCCCAGGAACAATGAGCAGTTCTTC.

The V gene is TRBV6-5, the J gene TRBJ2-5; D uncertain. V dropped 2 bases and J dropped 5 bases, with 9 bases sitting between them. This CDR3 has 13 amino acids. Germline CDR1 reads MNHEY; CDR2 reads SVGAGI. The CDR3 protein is CASSYAARETQYF. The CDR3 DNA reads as TGTGCCAGCAGTTACGCCGCCCGCGAGACCCAGTACTTC.

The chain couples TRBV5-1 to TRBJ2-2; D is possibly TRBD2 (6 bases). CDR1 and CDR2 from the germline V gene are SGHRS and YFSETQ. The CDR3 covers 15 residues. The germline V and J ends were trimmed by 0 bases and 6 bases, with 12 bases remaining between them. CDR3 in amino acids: CASSLERVSSGELFF. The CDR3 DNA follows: TGCGCCAGCAGCTTGGAGCGGGTTAGCTCCGGGGAGCTGTTTTTT.

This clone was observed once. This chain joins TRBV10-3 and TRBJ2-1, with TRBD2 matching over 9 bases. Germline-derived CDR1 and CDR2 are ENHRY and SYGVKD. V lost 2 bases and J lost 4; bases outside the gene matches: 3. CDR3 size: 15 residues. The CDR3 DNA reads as TGTGCCATCAGTGAGGGCGGGAGGGGGTACAATGAGCAGTTCTTC. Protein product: CAISEGGRGYNEQFF.

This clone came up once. The CDR3 nucleotides are TGTGCCAGCAGTTTGACACAGGCGGCGGGGTTTCAGTACTTC. Translating gives CASSLTQAAGFQYF. The chain joins TRBV27 to TRBJ2-4; D may be TRBD2 (6 bases). Germline assignment: CDR1 MNHEY and CDR2 SMNVEV (reference sequence). Between the trimmed V and J ends, which lost 3 bases and 11 bases, there was a span of 17 bases. The CDR3 totals 14 residues.

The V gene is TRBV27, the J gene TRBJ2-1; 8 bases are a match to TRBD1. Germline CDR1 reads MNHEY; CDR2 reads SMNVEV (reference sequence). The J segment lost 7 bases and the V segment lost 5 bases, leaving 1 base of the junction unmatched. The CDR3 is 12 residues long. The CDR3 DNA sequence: TGTGCCAGCAGTGGACAGGGAAATGAGCAGTTCTTC. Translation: CASSGQGNEQFF.